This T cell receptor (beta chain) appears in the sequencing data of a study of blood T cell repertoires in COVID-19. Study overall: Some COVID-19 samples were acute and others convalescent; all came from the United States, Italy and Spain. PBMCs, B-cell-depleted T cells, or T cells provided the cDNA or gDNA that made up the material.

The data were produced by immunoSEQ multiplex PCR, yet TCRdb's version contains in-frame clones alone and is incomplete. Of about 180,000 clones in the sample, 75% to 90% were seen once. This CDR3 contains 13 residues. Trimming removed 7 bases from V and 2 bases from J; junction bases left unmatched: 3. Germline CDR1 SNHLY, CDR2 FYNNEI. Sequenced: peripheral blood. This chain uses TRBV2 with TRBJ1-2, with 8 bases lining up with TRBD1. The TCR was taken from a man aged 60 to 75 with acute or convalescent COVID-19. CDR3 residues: CASTTGGNYGYTF. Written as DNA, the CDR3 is TGTGCCAGCACTACAGGGGGGAACTATGGCTACACCTTC.